This is a list of T cell receptor beta chains from one sample in a study of cytomegalovirus exposure and HLA in healthy donors. This table comes from immunoSEQ multiplex PCR, and its TCRdb copy is limited to in-frame clones, with some not included. The profile shows about 150,000 clones, roughly 68% of them singletons. Source material: PBMCs. The receptors were gathered from a man in his fifties or sixties in good health and CMV-seronegative. The CDR3 runs from the conserved cysteine through the conserved F or W. The D gene is left open where the match is weak. Size is stated for part of the rows, as once, few or many counts, or as a class when the clone is expanded.

j_gene	abundance	v_gene	d_gene	CDR3nt	CDR3aa
TRBJ2-5	-	TRBV19	TRBD2	TGTGCCAGTACCCTAGCGGGAGGGCCTTCCCAAGAGACCCAGTACTTC	CASTLAGGPSQETQYF
TRBJ1-5	few	TRBV28	TRBD1	TGTGCCAGCAGCCCCGGGACAGGGAGGGACCAGCCCCAGCATTTT	CASSPGTGRDQPQHF
TRBJ2-1	-	TRBV5-1	-	TGCGCCAGCAGCATGCCAGGGAATGAGCAGTTCTTC	CASSMPGNEQFF
TRBJ2-7	-	TRBV28	TRBD2	TGTGCCAGCCTCGGGCTAGCGGGAGGGGCCGCCGAGCAGTACTTC	CASLGLAGGAAEQYF
TRBJ1-1	-	TRBV13	-	TGTGCCAGCAGCTATAGGGGGAACACTGAAGCTTTCTTT	CASSYRGNTEAFF
TRBJ2-5	-	TRBV7-9	-	TGTGCCAGCAGCTCACCGGACTTCCAAGAGACCCAGTACTTC	CASSSPDFQETQYF
TRBJ2-3	-	TRBV15	-	TGTGCCACCAGCAAGGGGGGGCAGGCTAGCACAGATACGCAGTATTTT	CATSKGGQASTDTQYF
TRBJ2-5	few	TRBV6-5	-	TGTGCCAGCAGTTACTCAGCCGCCCAGACCCAGTACTTC	CASSYSAAQTQYF
TRBJ2-7	-	TRBV4-2	TRBD1	TGTGCCAGCAGCCGAGGACAGGGGGCTGGCGAGCAGTACTTC	CASSRGQGAGEQYF
TRBJ2-7	-	TRBV7-2	-	TGTGCCAGCAGCCCTGAGGGGGATAAACTCGACGAGCAGTACTTC	CASSPEGDKLDEQYF
TRBJ2-5	-	TRBV5-4	-	TGTGCCAGCAGTAATAGGGAGGAAGAGACCCAGTACTTC	CASSNREEETQYF
TRBJ2-7	-	TRBV30	-	TGTGCCTTACGGACTGTTTCCTACGAGCAGTACTTC	CALRTVSYEQYF
TRBJ2-7	-	TRBV4-1	-	TGCGCCAGCAGCCAAGAGGGGGGAATATACGAGCAGTACTTC	CASSQEGGIYEQYF
TRBJ1-1	-	TRBV9	-	TGTGCCAGCAGCGTAGACCCCACTAACGCTGAAGCTTTCTTT	CASSVDPTNAEAFF
TRBJ2-7	-	TRBV7-8	-	TGTGCCAGCAGCTCCACGGGGGAGGACGAGCAGTACTTC	CASSSTGEDEQYF
TRBJ2-5	-	TRBV7-6	TRBD1	TGTGCCAGCAGCCTCTGGACAGGGGGCCGAGAGACCCAGTACTTC	CASSLWTGGRETQYF
TRBJ2-5	-	TRBV5-5	TRBD2	TGTGCCAGCAGCTTGCTAGGTAGCGGGAGCGCCGGGGAGACCCAGTACTTC	CASSLLGSGSAGETQYF
TRBJ2-5	once	TRBV10-1	TRBD1	TGCGCCAGCAGTTCGGGACAGGGTTTCGGGCAGTACTTC	CASSSGQGFGQYF
TRBJ2-1	once	TRBV2	TRBD1	TGTGCCAGCAGTGATACAGGGGGCATTGAGCAGTTCTTC	CASSDTGGIEQFF
TRBJ1-1	-	TRBV7-8	-	TGTGCCAGCAGCTCCTCAATGTTGCGAGGAGACACTGAAGCTTTCTTT	CASSSSMLRGDTEAFF
TRBJ2-7	-	TRBV7-9	-	TGTGCCAGCAGCTTAAACTATGGCGAGCAGTACTTC	CASSLNYGEQYF
TRBJ2-4	-	TRBV7-9	TRBD2	TGTGCCAGCAGCACGACTAGCGGGATGGACACCAAAAACATTCAGTACTTC	CASSTTSGMDTKNIQYF
TRBJ2-1	-	TRBV29-1	TRBD2	TGCAGCACCTTGCCCAGCGGGAGTAATGAGCAGTTCTTC	CSTLPSGSNEQFF
TRBJ2-2	-	TRBV14	-	TGTGCCAGCAGCCCATACAGGGCCAACACCGGGGAGCTGTTTTTT	CASSPYRANTGELFF
TRBJ1-5	-	TRBV19	-	TGTGCCAGTAGTAACCCGACAATCACCCCAAATCAGCCCCAGCATTTT	CASSNPTITPNQPQHF
TRBJ1-5	-	TRBV21-1	-	TGTGCCAGCAGCCTACCGGGGGAACGAGGCCAGCCCCAGCATTTT	CASSLPGERGQPQHF
TRBJ2-1	-	TRBV5-4	-	TGTGCCAGCAGCTTGGGTAGCGGCTCCTACAATGAGCAGTTCTTC	CASSLGSGSYNEQFF
TRBJ1-2	-	TRBV19	-	TGTGCCAGTAGTACGGGGGACAACTATGGCTACACCTTC	CASSTGDNYGYTF
TRBJ2-4	-	TRBV15	-	TGTGCCACCAGCACTGTTCGGGAGAGGGCCAAAAACATTCAGTACTTC	CATSTVRERAKNIQYF
TRBJ2-1	-	TRBV5-6	TRBD2	TGTGCCAGCAGCTTTCTCCTAGCGGTGCACAATGAGCAGTTCTTC	CASSFLLAVHNEQFF
TRBJ2-3	-	TRBV5-1	TRBD2	TGCGCCAGCAGCTTCGGACTAGCGGGTGCAGATACGCAGTATTTT	CASSFGLAGADTQYF
TRBJ1-5	few	TRBV5-1	-	TGCGCCAGCAGCTTATATCTAGGTCAGCCCCAGCATTTT	CASSLYLGQPQHF
TRBJ2-2	-	TRBV6-4	-	TGTGCCAGCCGTACCGGGGTCTACACCGGGGAGCTGTTTTTT	CASRTGVYTGELFF
TRBJ2-7	-	TRBV14	TRBD2	TGTGCCAGCGGGCTAGCGGGAGTCTACGAGCAGTACTTC	CASGLAGVYEQYF
TRBJ1-5	-	TRBV2	-	TGTGCCAGCAGTCCGCAGGTTCAGGGCAATCAGCCCCAGCATTTT	CASSPQVQGNQPQHF